These 4 T cell receptor beta chains share one sample of origin, sequenced in a study of CD8 T cells in Susac syndrome. RNA amounts of 0.5 to 1 ug underwent reverse transcription with random hexamers. TCRdb called the immunoSEQ multiplex PCR reads again in MiXCR, with one record for every CDR3 protein. The sample carries under 200,000 distinct CDR3 sequences, over 75% recorded once. Material: CD4+ T cells from PBMCs. The receptors shown here come from a human donor with Susac syndrome.

V and J are TRBV11-2 and TRBJ2-4; weak D call: TRBD1 (6 bases). The CDR3 runs to 16 residues. Trimming stripped 0 bases from V and 6 bases from J, with 15 bases between. The germline V gene has CDR1 SGHAT and CDR2 FQNNGV. The CDR3 DNA follows: TGTGCCAGCAGCTTAGATAGGCGTGGCAGGGGAAACATTCAGTACTTC. Translated, it gives CASSLDRRGRGNIQYF.

This chain joins TRBV20-1 and TRBJ1-6; no reliable D call. Germline CDR1 reads DFQATT; CDR2 reads SNEGSKA (reference sequence). V was cut by 1 base and J by 4 bases, with 8 bases left in between. The length of the CDR3 is 14 residues. DNA for the CDR3: TGCAGTGCTAGAGGAACATTTTATAATTCACCCCTCCACTTT. Encoded protein: CSARGTFYNSPLHF.

The chain combines TRBV28 with TRBJ2-6; no firm D call. The germline gives CDR1 MDHEN, CDR2 SYDVKM. Trimming took off 7 bases at V and 2 bases at J, with 15 bases between the two ends. The CDR3 is 16 residues long. In DNA, the CDR3 is TGTGCCAGCAACAAAGGCAGGCCCGCTGGGGCCAACGTCCTGACTTTC. This translates into CASNKGRPAGANVLTF.

The rearrangement links TRBV30 to TRBJ1-1; D remains ambiguous. Per germline, CDR1 GTSNPN and CDR2 SVGIG (reference sequence). The CDR3 spans 11 residues. Trimming pared 2 bases from V and 5 bases from J, leaving 6 bases between. CDR3 nucleotide sequence: TGTGCCTGGAGTAGCAGGACTGAAGCTTTCTTT. It is translated as CAWSSRTEAFF. The whole variable domain, filled in from reference TRBV30 and TRBJ1-1, reads SQTIHQWPATLVQPVGSPLSLECTVEGTSNPNLYWYRQAAGRGLQLLFYSVGIGQISSEVPQNLSASRPQDRQFILSSKKLLLSDSGFYLCAWSSRTEAFFGQGTRLTVV.